This T cell receptor (beta chain) stems from a study of vaccination effects on CD4 cells after COVID-19. Study overall: Post-vaccine sampling occurred a median 72 days after the second dose. Study-wide findings and caveats: Sampling in the study covered few convalescent patients and included no early post-infection timepoints.

Using viral peptide pools, the ViraFEST assay grew out antigen-specific CD4+ T cells prior to sequencing. It was after more than 8 days of culture that CD4+ T cells were isolated. BNT162b2 vaccine or mRNA-1273 vaccine was given to participants in two doses. Every well got two million PBMC, which were grown with 10 IU/ml IL-2 and about 10 ug/ml peptides. Half of the medium was exchanged for IL-2 medium on both days 3 and 7. As for this clone: Its antigen is unknown.

Sequencing was performed with immunoSEQ multiplex PCR; in TCRdb, only in-frame clones are kept and a portion is missing. The data contain about 46,000 clones, 65% to 80% of them singletons. This CDR3 contains 10 residues. Germline V gene sequence: CDR1 LGHDT, CDR2 YNNKEL (reference sequence). Trimming took 0 bases from V and 7 from J, leaving 0 bases between them. V is TRBV3-1 (or the pseudogene TRBV3-2) and J is TRBJ2-5; D unresolved. Specimen: CD4+ T cells from PBMCs cultured with HCoV-OC43 spike peptides, collected after COVID-19 vaccination. Described subset: HCoV-OC43 spike overlapping peptide pool stimulation. The TCR was taken from a human donor who received a COVID-19 vaccine. The CDR3 loop is CASSQETQYF. The CDR3 region has the DNA TGTGCCAGCAGCCAAGAGACCCAGTACTTC.